This is a list of T cell receptor beta chains from one sample in a study of human T cells and chemical hapten exposure. TCRdb called the RACE reads again in MiXCR, with one record for every CDR3 protein. The top ten hold 1.5% to 2% of the sample, which has fewer than 100,000 distinct CDR3 sequences, around 10% seen once. This specimen consisted of whole blood, obtained in connection with sensitization to the hapten diphenylcyclopropenone (DPC). The receptors here all came from a man aged 18 to 29 with alopecia areata. Some clones in this sample may be carry-over from other donors' samples. Both conserved end residues are part of each CDR3. The order of the fields is D gene, V gene, J gene, clone size, CDR3 protein, CDR3 DNA. D genes are given only for firm matches. The size entry is marked missing in some rows and otherwise reads once, few, many or a size class.

>NA|TRBV20-1|TRBJ1-1|many
CSANSLNTEAFF
TGCAGTGCTAACAGCTTGAACACTGAAGCTTTCTTT
>NA|TRBV20-1|TRBJ1-1|few
CSARDVYTEAFF
TGCAGTGCTAGAGACGTGTACACTGAAGCTTTCTTT
>NA|TRBV6-2/TRBV6-3|TRBJ2-2|few
CASSYSRGERNTGELFF
TGTGCCAGCAGTTACTCCAGGGGGGAAAGGAACACCGGGGAGCTGTTTTTT
>TRBD1|TRBV11-1|TRBJ2-3|NA
CASSSGQSTDTQYF
TGTGCCAGCAGCTCGGGACAGTCCACAGATACGCAGTATTTT
>TRBD1|TRBV20-1|TRBJ1-5|NA
CSANTGVRRHQPQHF
TGCAGTGCAAACACAGGGGTAAGGCGCCATCAGCCCCAGCATTTT
>TRBD2|TRBV13|TRBJ2-3|NA
CASSPGLAGIHTDTQYF
TGTGCCAGCAGCCCGGGACTAGCGGGGATACACACAGATACGCAGTATTTT
>NA|TRBV11-1|TRBJ1-5|few
CASSLAGANQPQHF
TGTGCCAGCAGCTTAGCGGGCGCGAATCAGCCCCAGCATTTT
>NA|TRBV7-2|TRBJ1-1|NA
CASSLGHRNTEAFF
TGTGCCAGCAGCTTAGGGCACAGGAACACTGAAGCTTTCTTT
>NA|TRBV29-1|TRBJ1-1|many
CSAKRDKDLINTEAFF
TGCAGCGCCAAACGAGACAAGGACCTCATTAACACTGAAGCTTTCTTT
>TRBD2|TRBV6-4|TRBJ2-1|many
CASSDSGTSGGDEQFF
TGTGCCAGCAGTGACTCCGGGACTAGCGGGGGGGATGAGCAGTTCTTC
>TRBD2|TRBV7-8|TRBJ2-1|NA
CASSLRTSGGASNEQFF
TGTGCCAGCAGCTTACGGACTAGCGGGGGGGCCTCCAATGAGCAGTTCTTC
>TRBD2|TRBV6-2/TRBV6-3|TRBJ2-6|few
CASSYRTSGGSGANVLTF
TGTGCCAGCAGTTACCGGACTAGCGGGGGCTCTGGGGCCAACGTCCTGACTTTC
>NA|TRBV21-1|TRBJ1-2|many
CASSKATVQGYTF
TGTGCCAGCAGCAAAGCTACCGTCCAGGGCTACACCTTC
>NA|TRBV4-3|TRBJ1-1|NA
CASSQSIRFGNTEAFF
TGCGCCAGCAGCCAATCCATACGTTTCGGGAACACTGAAGCTTTCTTT
>TRBD2|TRBV19|TRBJ2-1|NA
CASSWRGGRYNEQFF
TGTGCCAGTAGCTGGCGGGGGGGCCGATACAATGAGCAGTTCTTC
>NA|TRBV29-1|TRBJ2-5|many
CSVRKDQETQYF
TGCAGCGTCCGAAAGGACCAAGAGACCCAGTACTTC
>NA|TRBV5-6|TRBJ1-5|many
CASSLDGGNQPQHF
TGTGCCAGCAGCTTGGACGGGGGCAATCAGCCCCAGCATTTT
>TRBD2|TRBV29-1|TRBJ2-2|many
CSLGTSVFDGELFF
TGCAGCCTCGGGACTAGCGTCTTCGACGGGGAGCTGTTTTTT
>NA|TRBV20-1|TRBJ1-6|NA
CSAADSFYNSPLHF
TGCAGTGCCGCGGACAGCTTCTATAATTCACCCCTCCACTTT
>NA|TRBV28|TRBJ2-1|many
CASSLYEQFF
TGTGCCAGCAGTTTATATGAGCAGTTCTTC
>NA|TRBV11-3|TRBJ2-1|many
CASSLIHNEQFF
TGTGCCAGCAGCTTAATCCACAATGAGCAGTTCTTC
>NA|TRBV7-8|TRBJ1-4|NA
CASSSSPLGSINEKLFF
TGTGCCAGCAGCTCTAGCCCCTTAGGGAGTATTAATGAAAAACTGTTTTTT
>TRBD2|TRBV18|TRBJ2-1|few
CASSPERGGTYNEQFF
TGTGCCAGCTCACCGGAGCGGGGGGGCACCTACAATGAGCAGTTCTTC
>NA|TRBV7-3|TRBJ2-6|NA
CASSPPGQLSGANVLTF
TGTGCCAGCAGCCCTCCGGGACAACTCTCTGGGGCCAACGTCCTGACTTTC
>NA|TRBV28|TRBJ1-1|NA
CASTSVDTEAFF
TGTGCCAGCACGTCCGTGGACACTGAAGCTTTCTTT
>TRBD1|TRBV5-4|TRBJ2-3|many
CASSTPTGRADTQYF
TGTGCCAGCAGCACACCGACAGGGCGGGCAGATACGCAGTATTTT
>NA|TRBV6-5|TRBJ1-4|few
CASSYSGAKTVSKLEKLFF
TGTGCCAGCAGTTACTCCGGGGCCAAGACGGTTTCAAAGTTGGAAAAACTGTTTTTT
>NA|TRBV6-5|TRBJ1-1|NA
CASSYSKGAAFF
TGTGCCAGCAGTTACTCCAAGGGAGCCGCTTTCTTT
>NA|TRBV7-6|TRBJ2-1|few
CASSLNLDSYNEQFF
TGTGCCAGCAGCTTAAATCTGGACAGTTACAATGAGCAGTTCTTC
>NA|TRBV15|TRBJ1-5|few
CATSGGGLDQPQHF
TGTGCCACCAGCGGAGGTGGTCTCGATCAGCCCCAGCATTTT
>TRBD1|TRBV5-6|TRBJ1-1|few
CASSPKWRGRSTEAFF
TGTGCCAGCAGCCCCAAGTGGAGGGGGCGAAGCACTGAAGCTTTCTTT
>TRBD1|TRBV9|TRBJ1-1|few
CASSVEGTANTEAFF
TGTGCCAGCAGCGTAGAAGGGACAGCAAACACTGAAGCTTTCTTT
>NA|TRBV11-2|TRBJ2-1|many
CASSLSSTVYNEQFF
TGTGCCAGCAGCTTATCGAGCACAGTGTACAATGAGCAGTTCTTC
>TRBD1|TRBV6-1|TRBJ1-5|few
CASKKVGTGGFSNQPQHF
TGTGCCAGCAAGAAAGTGGGGACAGGGGGGTTTAGCAATCAGCCCCAGCATTTT
>TRBD2|TRBV7-2|TRBJ2-1|few
CASSLALSGSSYNEQFF
TGTGCCAGCAGCTTAGCGCTTAGCGGGAGCTCCTACAATGAGCAGTTCTTC
>NA|TRBV6-2/TRBV6-3|TRBJ2-6|many
CASSYSRRVVQGPGANVLTF
TGTGCCAGCAGTTACTCGAGGCGCGTTGTACAGGGCCCTGGGGCCAACGTCCTGACTTTC
>NA|TRBV7-6|TRBJ2-5|many
CASSLAQTQYF
TGTGCCAGCAGCTTAGCCCAGACCCAGTACTTC
>NA|TRBV5-1|TRBJ1-2|few
CASSLDAEIYGYTF
TGCGCCAGCAGCTTGGATGCAGAGATCTATGGCTACACCTTC
>NA|TRBV7-3|TRBJ2-1|NA
CASSLTAGRYNEQFF
TGTGCCAGCAGCTTAACTGCGGGGCGCTACAATGAGCAGTTCTTC
>NA|TRBV11-1|TRBJ2-5|few
CASSLFGVNQETQYF
TGTGCCAGCAGCTTATTTGGAGTAAATCAAGAGACCCAGTACTTC
>TRBD1|TRBV4-1|TRBJ2-1|NA
CASRPGTGFGNEQFF
TGCGCCAGCAGACCCGGGACAGGGTTCGGCAATGAGCAGTTCTTC
>NA|TRBV6-5|TRBJ1-1|few
CASSYSRGMNTEAFF
TGTGCCAGCAGTTACTCGCGGGGGATGAACACTGAAGCTTTCTTT
>TRBD2|TRBV6-2/TRBV6-3|TRBJ2-1|many
CASTPRLAGDEQFF
TGTGCCAGCACCCCCCGACTAGCGGGGGATGAGCAGTTCTTC
>NA|TRBV15|TRBJ1-2|few
CATSRDRGRSTPPYGYTF
TGTGCCACCAGCAGAGATCGGGGCAGGTCTACACCCCCTTATGGCTACACCTTC
>NA|TRBV7-9|TRBJ1-1|many
CASSLLGGTEAFF
TGTGCCAGCAGCTTGCTGGGGGGCACTGAAGCTTTCTTT
>NA|TRBV25-1|TRBJ2-1|NA
CASSEFGRELGYNEQFF
TGTGCCAGCAGTGAATTCGGCAGGGAATTGGGCTACAATGAGCAGTTCTTC
>TRBD2|TRBV7-3|TRBJ2-3|NA
CASSQSGLAGVDTQYF
TGTGCCAGCAGCCAATCAGGTCTAGCGGGGGTAGATACGCAGTATTTT
>NA|TRBV6-2/TRBV6-3|TRBJ2-1|many
CASSQGWSYNEQFF
TGTGCCAGCAGTCAGGGGTGGTCCTACAATGAGCAGTTCTTC